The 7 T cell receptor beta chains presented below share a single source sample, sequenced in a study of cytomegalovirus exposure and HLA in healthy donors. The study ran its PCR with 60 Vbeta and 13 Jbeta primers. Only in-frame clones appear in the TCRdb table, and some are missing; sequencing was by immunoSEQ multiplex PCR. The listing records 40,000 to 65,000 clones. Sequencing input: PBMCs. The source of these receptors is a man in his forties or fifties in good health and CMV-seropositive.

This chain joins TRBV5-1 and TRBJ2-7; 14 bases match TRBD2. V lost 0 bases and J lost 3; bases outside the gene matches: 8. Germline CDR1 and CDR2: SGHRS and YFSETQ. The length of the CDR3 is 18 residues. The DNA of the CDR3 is TGCGCCAGCAGCTTGGGCGGACTAGCGGGGGGAACCCTCTACGAGCAGTACTTC. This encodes CASSLGGLAGGTLYEQYF.

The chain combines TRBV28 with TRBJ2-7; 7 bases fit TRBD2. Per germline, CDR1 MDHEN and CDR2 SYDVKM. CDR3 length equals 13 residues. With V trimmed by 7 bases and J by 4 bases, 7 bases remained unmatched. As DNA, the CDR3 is TGTGCCAGCATCGGGGGGAGCGCTTACGAGCAGTACTTC. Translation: CASIGGSAYEQYF.

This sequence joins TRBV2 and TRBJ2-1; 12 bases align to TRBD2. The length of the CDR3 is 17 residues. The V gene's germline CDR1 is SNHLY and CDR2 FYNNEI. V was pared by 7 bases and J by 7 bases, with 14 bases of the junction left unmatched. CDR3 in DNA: TGTGCCAGCACCGGGACTAGCGGGTCTCTGTTCGGTAATGAGCAGTTCTTC. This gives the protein CASTGTSGSLFGNEQFF.

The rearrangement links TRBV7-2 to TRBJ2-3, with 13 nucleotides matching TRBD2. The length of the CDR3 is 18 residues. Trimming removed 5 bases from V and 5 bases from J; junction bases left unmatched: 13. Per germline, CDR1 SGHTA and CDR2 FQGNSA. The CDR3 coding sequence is TGTGCCAGCAGCCGACGAGGACTAGCGGGGGTAGGGGTAGATACGCAGTATTTT. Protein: CASSRRGLAGVGVDTQYF.

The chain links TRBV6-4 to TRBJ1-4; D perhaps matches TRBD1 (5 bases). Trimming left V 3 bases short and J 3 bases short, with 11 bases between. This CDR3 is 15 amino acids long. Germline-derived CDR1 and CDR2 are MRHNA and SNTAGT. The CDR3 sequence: CASSEYGTSNEKLFF. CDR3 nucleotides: TGTGCCAGCAGTGAATACGGGACTTCTAATGAAAAACTGTTTTTT.

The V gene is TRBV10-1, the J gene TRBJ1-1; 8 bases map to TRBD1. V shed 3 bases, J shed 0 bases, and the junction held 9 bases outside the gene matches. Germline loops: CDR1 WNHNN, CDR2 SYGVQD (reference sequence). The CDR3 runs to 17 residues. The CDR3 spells CASSDSCGTGLNTEAFF. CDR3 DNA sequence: TGCGCCAGCAGTGACTCGTGCGGGACAGGTCTGAACACTGAAGCTTTCTTT.

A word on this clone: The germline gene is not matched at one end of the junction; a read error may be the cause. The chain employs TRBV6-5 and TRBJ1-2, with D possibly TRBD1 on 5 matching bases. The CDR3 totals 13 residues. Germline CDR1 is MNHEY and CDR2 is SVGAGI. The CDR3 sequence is CASSGRVNYGYAF. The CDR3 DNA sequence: TGTGCCAGTTCGGGCAGGGTCAACTATGGCTACGCCTTC.